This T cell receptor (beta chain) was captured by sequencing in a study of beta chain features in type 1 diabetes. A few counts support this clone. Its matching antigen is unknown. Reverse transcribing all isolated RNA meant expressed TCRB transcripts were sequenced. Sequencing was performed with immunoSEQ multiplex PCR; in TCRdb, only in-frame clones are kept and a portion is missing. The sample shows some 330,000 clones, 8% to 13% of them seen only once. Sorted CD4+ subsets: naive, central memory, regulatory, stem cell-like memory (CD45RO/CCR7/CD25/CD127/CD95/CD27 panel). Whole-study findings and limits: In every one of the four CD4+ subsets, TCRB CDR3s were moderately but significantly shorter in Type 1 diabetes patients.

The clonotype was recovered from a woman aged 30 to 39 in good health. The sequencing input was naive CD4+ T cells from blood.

Written as DNA, the CDR3 is TGTGCCAGCAGTTACTCGATAGACAGTCAAGAGACCCAGTACTTC. Encoded protein: CASSYSIDSQETQYF. The rearrangement links TRBV6-5 to TRBJ2-5; D may be TRBD1 (5 bases). V was shortened by 0 bases and J by 2 bases, with 10 bases between the two germline ends. The length of the CDR3 is 15 residues. Per the germline V gene, CDR1 is MNHEY and CDR2 is SVGAGI.